This T cell receptor beta chain comes out of a study of T-cell reconstitution after alpha-beta-depleted transplantation in children. From germline, CDR1 is SGHTA and CDR2 FQGNSA. Trimming removed 0 bases from V and 5 bases from J, with 10 bases in between. The CDR3 has 15 residues. Researchers prepared the TCRbeta library using unique molecular identifiers, the study reports. TCRdb reprocessed the PCR reads via MiXCR and lists one record per CDR3 protein. The sample records about 980,000 distinct CDR3 sequences, about 30% being singletons. The specimen comprised PBMCs, mostly from graft donor cells, sampled 360 days after TCRalphabeta/CD19-depleted stem cell transplant. This TCR derives from a boy in the first two years of life who had a stem cell transplant for SCID, so the T cells may come from the graft donor. This chain links TRBV7-2 with TRBJ2-2; D uncertain. The CDR3 DNA reads TGTGCCAGCAGCTTAGCGGTCAAGAATACCGGGGAGCTGTTTTTT. Protein sequence: CASSLAVKNTGELFF.